What follows is one T cell receptor (beta chain) and its context. Libraries were prepared by immunoSEQ multiplex PCR; TCRdb keeps only in-frame clonotypes and omits some of them. Counted here are some 10,000 clones, 85% occurring once; the ten biggest clones make up around 4.5%. These data are taken from a study of tumor T cells in aggressive B-cell lymphoma. Germline lookup yields CDR1 LGHNA and CDR2 YNFKEQ. The V gene lost 1 base and the J gene lost 6 bases, with 15 bases spanning the gap. The CDR3 loop spans 16 amino acids. The sequence was obtained from an adult with diffuse large B cell lymphoma. This chain links TRBV4-2 with TRBJ2-2, with D perhaps matching TRBD2 (6 bases). Sequencing input: tumor tissue. CDR3 protein: CASSQVSGRSSGELFF. The CDR3 DNA reads as TGTGCCAGCAGCCAAGTTTCCGGGAGAAGCTCCGGGGAGCTGTTTTTT.